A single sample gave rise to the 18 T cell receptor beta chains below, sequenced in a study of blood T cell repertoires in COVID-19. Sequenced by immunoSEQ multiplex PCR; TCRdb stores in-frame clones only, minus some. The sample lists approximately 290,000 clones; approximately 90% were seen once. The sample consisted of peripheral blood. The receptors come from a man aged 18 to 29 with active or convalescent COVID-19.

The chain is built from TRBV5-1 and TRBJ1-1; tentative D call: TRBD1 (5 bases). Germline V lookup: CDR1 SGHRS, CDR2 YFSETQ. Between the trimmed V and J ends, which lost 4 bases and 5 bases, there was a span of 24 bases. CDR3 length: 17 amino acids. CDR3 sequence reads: CASSIRSRDQTSTEAFF. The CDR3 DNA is TGCGCCAGCAGCATAAGAAGCAGGGATCAAACATCTACTGAAGCTTTCTTT.

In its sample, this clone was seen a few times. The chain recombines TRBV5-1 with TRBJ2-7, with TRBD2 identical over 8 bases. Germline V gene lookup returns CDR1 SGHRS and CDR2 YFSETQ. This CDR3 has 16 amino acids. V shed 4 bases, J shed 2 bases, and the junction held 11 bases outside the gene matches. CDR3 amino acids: CASSPGGIAGTYEQYF. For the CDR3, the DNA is TGCGCCAGCAGCCCGGGGGGAATAGCGGGGACCTACGAGCAGTACTTC.

The chain's CDR3 is CSVGYLADPGDTQYF. The DNA of the CDR3 is TGCAGCGTTGGGTACCTAGCGGACCCAGGGGATACGCAGTATTTT. The V and J genes are TRBV29-1 and TRBJ2-3; 7 nucleotides agree with TRBD2. This CDR3 contains 15 residues. In germline, CDR1 is SQVTM, CDR2 ANQGSEA. J gave up 6 bases and V 4 bases, and 13 bases lay outside the gene matches.

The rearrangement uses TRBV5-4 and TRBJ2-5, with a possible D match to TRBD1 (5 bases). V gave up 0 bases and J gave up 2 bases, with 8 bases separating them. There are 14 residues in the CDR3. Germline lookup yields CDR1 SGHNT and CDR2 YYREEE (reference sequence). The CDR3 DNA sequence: TGTGCCAGCAGCTTGGAGGGGCTTCAAGAGACCCAGTACTTC. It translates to CASSLEGLQETQYF.

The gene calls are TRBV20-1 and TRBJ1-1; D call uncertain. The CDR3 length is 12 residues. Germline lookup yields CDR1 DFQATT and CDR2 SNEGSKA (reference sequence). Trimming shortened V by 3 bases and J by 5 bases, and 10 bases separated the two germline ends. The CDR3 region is CSASSRATEAFF. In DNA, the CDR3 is TGCAGTGCTAGTTCGCGGGCAACTGAAGCTTTCTTT.

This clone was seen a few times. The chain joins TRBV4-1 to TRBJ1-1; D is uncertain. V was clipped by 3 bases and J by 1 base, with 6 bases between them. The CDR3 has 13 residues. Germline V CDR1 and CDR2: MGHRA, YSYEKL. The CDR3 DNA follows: TGCGCCAGCAGCCACTCTTCGAACACTGAAGCTTTCTTT. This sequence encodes CASSHSSNTEAFF.

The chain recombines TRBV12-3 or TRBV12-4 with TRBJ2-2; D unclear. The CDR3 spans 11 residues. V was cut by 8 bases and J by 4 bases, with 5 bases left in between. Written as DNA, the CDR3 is TGTGCCAGCTTCTTCACCGGGGAGCTGTTTTTT. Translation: CASFFTGELFF.

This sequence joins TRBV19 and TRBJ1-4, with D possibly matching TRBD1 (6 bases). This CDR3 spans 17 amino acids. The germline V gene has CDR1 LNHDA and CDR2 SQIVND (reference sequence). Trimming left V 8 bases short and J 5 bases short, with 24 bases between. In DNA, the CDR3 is TGTGCCAGTCAGAGGGGCGAGGGGGAACGCCCGAATGAAAAACTGTTTTTT. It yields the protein CASQRGEGERPNEKLFF.

The CDR3 DNA follows: TGCGCCAGCAGGCTTGGGGCGGGGACAGGCCGCTCCTACGAGCAGTACTTC. Its protein is CASRLGAGTGRSYEQYF. The chain uses TRBV23-1 and TRBJ2-7, with 8 bases identical to TRBD1. TRBV23-1 is given ORF status, its function remaining uncertain. With 6 bases clipped from V and 0 bases from J, the junction kept 13 bases outside the gene matches. This CDR3 is 17 amino acids long.

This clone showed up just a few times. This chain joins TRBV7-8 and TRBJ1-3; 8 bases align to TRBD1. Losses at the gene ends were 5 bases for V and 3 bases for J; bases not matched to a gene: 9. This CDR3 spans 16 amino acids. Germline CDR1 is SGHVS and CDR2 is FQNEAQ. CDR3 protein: CASSVRQGFFGNTIYF. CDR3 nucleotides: TGTGCCAGCAGCGTCAGACAGGGGTTCTTTGGAAACACCATATATTTT.

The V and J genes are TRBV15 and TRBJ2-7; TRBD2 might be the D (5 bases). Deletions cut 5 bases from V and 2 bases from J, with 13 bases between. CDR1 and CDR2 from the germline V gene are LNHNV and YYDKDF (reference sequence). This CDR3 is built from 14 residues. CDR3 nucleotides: TGTGCCACCAGCCCTAGCCGGGGTACCTACGAGCAGTACTTC. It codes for CATSPSRGTYEQYF.

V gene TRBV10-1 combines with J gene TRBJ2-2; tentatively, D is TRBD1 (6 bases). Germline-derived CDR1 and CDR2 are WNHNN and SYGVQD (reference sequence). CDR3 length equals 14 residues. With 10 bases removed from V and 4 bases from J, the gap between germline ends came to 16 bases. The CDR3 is CATQDRGGTGELFF. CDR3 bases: TGCGCCACCCAGGACAGAGGTGGCACCGGGGAGCTGTTTTTT.

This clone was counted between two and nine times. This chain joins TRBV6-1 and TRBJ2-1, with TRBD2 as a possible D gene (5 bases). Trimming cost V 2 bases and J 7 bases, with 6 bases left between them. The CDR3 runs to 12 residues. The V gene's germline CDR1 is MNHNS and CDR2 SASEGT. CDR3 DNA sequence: TGTGCCAGCAGTGAAAGAGGGAATGAGCAGTTCTTC. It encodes CASSERGNEQFF.

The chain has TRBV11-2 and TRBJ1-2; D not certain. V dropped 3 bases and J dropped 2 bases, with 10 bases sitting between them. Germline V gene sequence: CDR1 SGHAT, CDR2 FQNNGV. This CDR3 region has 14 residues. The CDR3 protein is CASSFPPFNYGYTF. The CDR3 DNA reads TGTGCCAGCAGCTTTCCCCCCTTCAACTATGGCTACACCTTC.

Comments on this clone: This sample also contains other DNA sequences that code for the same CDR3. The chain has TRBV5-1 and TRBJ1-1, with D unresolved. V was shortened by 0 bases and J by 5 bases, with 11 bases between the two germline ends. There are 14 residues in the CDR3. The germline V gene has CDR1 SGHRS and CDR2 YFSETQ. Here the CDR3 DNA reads TGCGCCAGCAGCTTGGGTACCGGTTTTACTGAAGCTTTCTTT. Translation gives CASSLGTGFTEAFF.

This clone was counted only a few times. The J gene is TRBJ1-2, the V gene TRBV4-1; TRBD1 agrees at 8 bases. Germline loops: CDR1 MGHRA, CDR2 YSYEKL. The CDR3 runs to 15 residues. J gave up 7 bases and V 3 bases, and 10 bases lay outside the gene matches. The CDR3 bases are TGCGCCAGCAGCCAGCCGCAGCAGGGGGCTTTTGGCTACACCTTC. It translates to CASSQPQQGAFGYTF.

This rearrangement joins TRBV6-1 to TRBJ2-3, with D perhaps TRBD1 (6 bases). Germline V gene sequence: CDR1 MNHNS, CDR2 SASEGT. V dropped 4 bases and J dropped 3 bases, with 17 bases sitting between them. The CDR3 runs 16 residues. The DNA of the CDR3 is TGTGCCAGCAGTGTTGGACAGAGTGCCGGGACAGATACGCAGTATTTT. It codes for CASSVGQSAGTDTQYF.

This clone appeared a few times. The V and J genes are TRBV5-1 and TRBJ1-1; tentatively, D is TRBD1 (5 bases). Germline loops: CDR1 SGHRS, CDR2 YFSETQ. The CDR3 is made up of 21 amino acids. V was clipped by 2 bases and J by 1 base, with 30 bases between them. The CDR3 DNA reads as TGCGCCAGCAGCTTTCCCGACCGAGGAGGGGTCCCAGGGATAGGGAACACTGAAGCTTTCTTT. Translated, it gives CASSFPDRGGVPGIGNTEAFF.